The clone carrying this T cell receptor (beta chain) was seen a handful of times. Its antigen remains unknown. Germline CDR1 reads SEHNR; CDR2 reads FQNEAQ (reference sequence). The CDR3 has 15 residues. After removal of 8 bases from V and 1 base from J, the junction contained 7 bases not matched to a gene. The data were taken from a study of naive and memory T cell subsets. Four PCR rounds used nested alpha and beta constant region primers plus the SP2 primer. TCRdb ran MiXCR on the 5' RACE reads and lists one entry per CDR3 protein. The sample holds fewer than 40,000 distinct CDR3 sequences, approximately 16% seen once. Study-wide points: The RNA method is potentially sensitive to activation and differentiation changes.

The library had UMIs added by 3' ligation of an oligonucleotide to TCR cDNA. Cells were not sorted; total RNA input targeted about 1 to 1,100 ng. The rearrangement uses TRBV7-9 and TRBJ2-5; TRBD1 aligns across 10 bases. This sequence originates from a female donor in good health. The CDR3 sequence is CASGDRGEGQETQYF. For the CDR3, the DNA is TGTGCCAGCGGGGACAGGGGCGAGGGCCAAGAGACCCAGTACTTC.